The source of this T cell receptor (beta chain) is a study of post-analysis software for immune sequencing data. The study's findings and limits: With TRBV5-6, TRBV5-1 and TRBV20-1 included, roughly five TRBV segments were more frequent in patients than in controls. Controls' normalized Chao1 diversity significantly exceeded that of multiple sclerosis patients.

V was cut by 0 bases and J by 2 bases, with 13 bases left in between. Germline V CDR1 and CDR2: SGHRS, YFSETQ. The CDR3 extends over 16 amino acids. Incorporated into the TCR beta cDNA libraries were unique molecular identifiers, which served to reduce PCR and sequencing biases. With roughly 0.9 to 10 million T cells as the source, roughly 0.5 million cDNA molecules resulted. TCRdb re-called the PCR reads with MiXCR, one entry per CDR3 protein. The sample consists of some 800,000 distinct CDR3 sequences, 40% to 55% of them appearing once. As for this clonotype: Its target is not known.

This sequence joins TRBV5-1 and TRBJ2-3; D remains ambiguous. This TCR was sampled from a girl aged 10 to 17 with multiple sclerosis. Material: blood. The CDR3 region is CASSLDGVPSTDTQYF. DNA for the CDR3: TGCGCCAGCAGCTTGGATGGGGTCCCCTCCACAGATACGCAGTATTTT.